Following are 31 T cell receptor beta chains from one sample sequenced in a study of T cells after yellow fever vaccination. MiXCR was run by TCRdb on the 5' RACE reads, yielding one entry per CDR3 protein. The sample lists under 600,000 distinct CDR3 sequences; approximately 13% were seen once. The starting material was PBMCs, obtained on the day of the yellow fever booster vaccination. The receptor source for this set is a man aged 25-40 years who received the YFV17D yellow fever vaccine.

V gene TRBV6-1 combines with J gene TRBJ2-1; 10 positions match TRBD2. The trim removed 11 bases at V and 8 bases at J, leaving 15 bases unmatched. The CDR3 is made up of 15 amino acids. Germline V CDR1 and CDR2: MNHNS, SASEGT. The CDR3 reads CALQASGRATDEQFF. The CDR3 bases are TGTGCCCTGCAGGCCAGCGGGAGGGCCACAGATGAGCAGTTCTTC.

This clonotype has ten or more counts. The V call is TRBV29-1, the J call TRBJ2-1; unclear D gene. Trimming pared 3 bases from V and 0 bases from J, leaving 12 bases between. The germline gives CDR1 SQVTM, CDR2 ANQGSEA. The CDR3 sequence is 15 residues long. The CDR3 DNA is TGCAGCGTTGAGCATGCGGAGAGCTCCTACAATGAGCAGTTCTTC. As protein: CSVEHAESSYNEQFF.

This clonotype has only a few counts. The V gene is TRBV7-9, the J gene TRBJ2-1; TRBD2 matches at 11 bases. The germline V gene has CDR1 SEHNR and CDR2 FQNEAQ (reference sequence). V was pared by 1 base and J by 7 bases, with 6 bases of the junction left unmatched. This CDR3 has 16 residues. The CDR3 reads CASSLDATSGKNEQFF. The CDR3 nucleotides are TGTGCCAGCAGCTTAGACGCGACTAGCGGGAAGAATGAGCAGTTCTTC.

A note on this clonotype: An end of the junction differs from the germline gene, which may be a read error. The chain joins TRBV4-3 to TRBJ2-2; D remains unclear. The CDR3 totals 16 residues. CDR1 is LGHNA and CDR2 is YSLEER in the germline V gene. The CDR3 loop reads CAGSLQVGTITGELFF. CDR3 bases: TGCGCCGGCAGCCTGCAGGTCGGAACTATAACCGGGGAGCTGTTTTTT.

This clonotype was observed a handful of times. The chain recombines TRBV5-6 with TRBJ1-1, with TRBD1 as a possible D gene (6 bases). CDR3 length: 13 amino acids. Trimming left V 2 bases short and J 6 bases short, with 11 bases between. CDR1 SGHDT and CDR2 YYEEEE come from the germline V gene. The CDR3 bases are TGTGCCAGCAGCTTTACAGGGAGGGCTGAAGCTTTCTTT. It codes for CASSFTGRAEAFF.

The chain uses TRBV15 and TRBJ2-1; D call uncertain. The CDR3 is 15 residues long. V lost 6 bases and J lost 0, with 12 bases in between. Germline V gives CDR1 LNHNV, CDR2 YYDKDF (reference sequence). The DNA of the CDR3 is TGTGCCACCAGGGAAAATACCTACTCCTACAATGAGCAGTTCTTC. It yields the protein CATRENTYSYNEQFF.

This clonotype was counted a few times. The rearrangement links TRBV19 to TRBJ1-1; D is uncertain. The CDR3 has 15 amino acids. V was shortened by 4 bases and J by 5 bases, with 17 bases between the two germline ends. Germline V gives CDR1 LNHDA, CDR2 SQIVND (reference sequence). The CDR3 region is CASSNEYTPLTEAFF. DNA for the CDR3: TGTGCCAGTAGTAACGAGTACACCCCTCTGACTGAAGCTTTCTTT.

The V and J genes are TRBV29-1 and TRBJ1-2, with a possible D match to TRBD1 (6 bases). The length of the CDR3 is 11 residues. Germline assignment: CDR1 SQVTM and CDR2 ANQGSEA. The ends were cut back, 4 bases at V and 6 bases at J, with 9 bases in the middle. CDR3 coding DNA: TGCAGCGTTGGAGACAGGAATGGCTACACCTTC. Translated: CSVGDRNGYTF.

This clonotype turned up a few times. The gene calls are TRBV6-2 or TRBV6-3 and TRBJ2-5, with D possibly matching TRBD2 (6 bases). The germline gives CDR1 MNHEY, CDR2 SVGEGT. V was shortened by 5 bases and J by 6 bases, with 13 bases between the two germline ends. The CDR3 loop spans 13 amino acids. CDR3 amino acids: CASSETREKTQYF. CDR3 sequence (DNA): TGTGCCAGCAGTGAGACTAGGGAGAAGACCCAGTACTTC.

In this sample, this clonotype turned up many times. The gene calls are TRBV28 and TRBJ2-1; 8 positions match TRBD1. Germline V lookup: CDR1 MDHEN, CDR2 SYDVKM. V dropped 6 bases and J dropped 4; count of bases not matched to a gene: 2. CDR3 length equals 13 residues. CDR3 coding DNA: TGTGCCAGCAGGGACAGGGTGTACAATGAGCAGTTCTTC. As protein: CASRDRVYNEQFF.

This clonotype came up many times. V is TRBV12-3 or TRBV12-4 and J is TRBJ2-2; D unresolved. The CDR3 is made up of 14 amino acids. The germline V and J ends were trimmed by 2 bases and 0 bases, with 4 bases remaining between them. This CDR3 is CASSLSSNTGELFF. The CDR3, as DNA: TGTGCCAGCAGTTTAAGTTCGAACACCGGGGAGCTGTTTTTT.

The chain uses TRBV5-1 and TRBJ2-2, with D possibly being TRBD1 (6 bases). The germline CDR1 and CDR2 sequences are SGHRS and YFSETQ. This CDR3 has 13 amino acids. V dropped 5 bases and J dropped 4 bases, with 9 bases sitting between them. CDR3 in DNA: TGCGCCAGCAGTCAGGGGAGCACCGGGGAGCTGTTTTTT. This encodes CASSQGSTGELFF.

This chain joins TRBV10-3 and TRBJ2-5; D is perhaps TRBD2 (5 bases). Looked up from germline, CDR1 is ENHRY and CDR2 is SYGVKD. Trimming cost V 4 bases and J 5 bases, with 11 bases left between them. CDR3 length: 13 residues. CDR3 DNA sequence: TGTGCCATCAGTGCGGGGTCTCCGGAGACCCAGTACTTC. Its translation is CAISAGSPETQYF.

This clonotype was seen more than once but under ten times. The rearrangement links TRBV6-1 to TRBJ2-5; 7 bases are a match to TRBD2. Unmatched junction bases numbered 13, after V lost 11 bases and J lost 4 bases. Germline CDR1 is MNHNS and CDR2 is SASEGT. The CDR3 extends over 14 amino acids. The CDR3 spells CACTFTSDGETQYF. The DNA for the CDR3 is TGTGCCTGCACCTTTACTAGCGACGGAGAGACCCAGTACTTC.

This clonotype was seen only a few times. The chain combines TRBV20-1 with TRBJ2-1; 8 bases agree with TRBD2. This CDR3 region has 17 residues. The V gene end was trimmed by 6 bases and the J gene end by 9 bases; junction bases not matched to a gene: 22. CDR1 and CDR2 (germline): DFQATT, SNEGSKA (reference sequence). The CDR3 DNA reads TGCAGTGCCCCTCCCTTAACGGGAGGGCCCCGTGGGGTTGAGCAGTTCTTC. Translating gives CSAPPLTGGPRGVEQFF.

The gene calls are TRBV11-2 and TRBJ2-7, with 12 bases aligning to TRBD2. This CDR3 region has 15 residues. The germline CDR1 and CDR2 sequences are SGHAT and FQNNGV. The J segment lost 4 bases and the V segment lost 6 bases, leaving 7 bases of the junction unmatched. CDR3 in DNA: TGTGCCAGCAGTTTTCCCGGGACTAGCGGGTACGAGCAGTACTTC. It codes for CASSFPGTSGYEQYF.

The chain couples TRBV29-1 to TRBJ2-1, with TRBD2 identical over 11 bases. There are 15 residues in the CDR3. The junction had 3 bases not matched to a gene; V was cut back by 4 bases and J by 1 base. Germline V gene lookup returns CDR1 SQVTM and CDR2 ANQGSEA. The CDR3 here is CSVVSGRVSYNEQFF. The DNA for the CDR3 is TGCAGCGTTGTTAGCGGGAGGGTATCCTACAATGAGCAGTTCTTC.

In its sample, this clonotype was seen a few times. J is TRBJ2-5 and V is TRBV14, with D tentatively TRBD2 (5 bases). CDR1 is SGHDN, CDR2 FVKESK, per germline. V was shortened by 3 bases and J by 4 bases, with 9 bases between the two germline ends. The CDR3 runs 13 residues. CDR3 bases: TGTGCCAGCAGCCAGCTAGCAGCAGAGACCCAGTACTTC. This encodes CASSQLAAETQYF. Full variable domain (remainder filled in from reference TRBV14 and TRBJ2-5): EAGVTQFPSHSVIEKGQTVTLRCDPISGHDNLYWYRRVMGKEIKFLLHFVKESKQDESGMPNNRFLAERTGGTYSTLKVQPAELEDSGVYFCASSQLAAETQYFGPGTRLLVL.

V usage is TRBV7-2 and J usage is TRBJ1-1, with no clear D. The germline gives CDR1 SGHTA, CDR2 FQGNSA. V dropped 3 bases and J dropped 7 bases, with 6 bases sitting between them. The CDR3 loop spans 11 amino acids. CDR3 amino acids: CASSFSIEAFF. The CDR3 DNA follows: TGTGCCAGCAGCTTTTCAATTGAAGCTTTCTTT.

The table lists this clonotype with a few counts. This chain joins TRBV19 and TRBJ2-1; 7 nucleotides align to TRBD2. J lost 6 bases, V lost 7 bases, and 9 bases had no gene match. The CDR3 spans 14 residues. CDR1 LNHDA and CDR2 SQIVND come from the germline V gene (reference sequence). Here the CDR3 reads CASNNRREFNEQFF. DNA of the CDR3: TGTGCCAGTAACAACCGGCGGGAGTTCAATGAGCAGTTCTTC.

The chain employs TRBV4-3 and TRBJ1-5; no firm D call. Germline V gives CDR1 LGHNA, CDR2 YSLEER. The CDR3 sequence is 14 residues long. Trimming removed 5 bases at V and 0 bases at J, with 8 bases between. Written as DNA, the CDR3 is TGCGCCAGCAGCTCATTTCATAGCAATCAGCCCCAGCATTTT. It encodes CASSSFHSNQPQHF.

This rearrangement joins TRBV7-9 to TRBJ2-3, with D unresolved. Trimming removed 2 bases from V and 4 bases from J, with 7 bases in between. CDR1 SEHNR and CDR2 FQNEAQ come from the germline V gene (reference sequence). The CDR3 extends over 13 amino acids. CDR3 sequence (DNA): TGTGCCAGCAGCTTACTTCAGGCAGATACGCAGTATTTT. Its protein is CASSLLQADTQYF.

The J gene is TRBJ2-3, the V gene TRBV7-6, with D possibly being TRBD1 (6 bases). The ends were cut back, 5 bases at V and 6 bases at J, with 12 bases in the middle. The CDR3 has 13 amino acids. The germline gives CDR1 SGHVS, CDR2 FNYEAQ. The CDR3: CASSRNRADTQYF. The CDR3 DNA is TGTGCCAGCAGCCGAAACAGGGCCGATACGCAGTATTTT.

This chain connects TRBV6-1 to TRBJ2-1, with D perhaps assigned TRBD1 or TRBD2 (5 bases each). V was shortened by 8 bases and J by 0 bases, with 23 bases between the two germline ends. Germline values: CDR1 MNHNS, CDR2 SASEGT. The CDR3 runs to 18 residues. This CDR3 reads CASGTQTSGWGSYNEQFF. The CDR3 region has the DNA TGTGCCAGCGGGACCCAAACGAGCGGCTGGGGCTCCTACAATGAGCAGTTCTTC.

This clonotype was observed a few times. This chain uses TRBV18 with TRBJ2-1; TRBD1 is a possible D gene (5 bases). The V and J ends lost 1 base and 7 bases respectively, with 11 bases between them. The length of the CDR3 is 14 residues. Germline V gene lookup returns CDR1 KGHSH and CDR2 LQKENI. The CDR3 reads CASSPQQERNEQFF. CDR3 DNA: TGTGCCAGCTCACCACAACAGGAACGGAATGAGCAGTTCTTC. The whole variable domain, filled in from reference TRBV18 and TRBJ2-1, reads NAGVMQNPRHLVRRRGQEARLRCSPMKGHSHVYWYRQLPEEGLKFMVYLQKENIIDESGMPKERFSAEFPKEGPSILRIQQVVRGDSAAYFCASSPQQERNEQFFGPGTRLTVL.

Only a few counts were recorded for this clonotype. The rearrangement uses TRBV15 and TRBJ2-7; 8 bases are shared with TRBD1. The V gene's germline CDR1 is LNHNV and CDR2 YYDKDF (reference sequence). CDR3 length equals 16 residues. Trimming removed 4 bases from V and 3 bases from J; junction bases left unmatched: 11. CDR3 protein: CATSNYRGAHLYEQYF. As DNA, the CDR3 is TGTGCCACCAGCAATTACAGGGGGGCACACCTCTACGAGCAGTACTTC. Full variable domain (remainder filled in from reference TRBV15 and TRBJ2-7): DAMVIQNPRYQVTQFGKPVTLSCSQTLNHNVMYWYQQKSSQAPKLLFHYYDKDFNNEADTPDNFQSRRPNTSFCFLDIRSPGLGDTAMYLCATSNYRGAHLYEQYFGPGTRLTVT.

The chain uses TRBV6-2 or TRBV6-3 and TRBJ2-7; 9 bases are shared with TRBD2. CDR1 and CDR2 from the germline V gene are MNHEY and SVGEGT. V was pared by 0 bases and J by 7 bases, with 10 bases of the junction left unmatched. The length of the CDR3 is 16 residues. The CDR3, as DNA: TGTGCCAGCAGTTACTCCCCAGCTAGCGGGAAGGGTGAGCAGTACTTC. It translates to CASSYSPASGKGEQYF.

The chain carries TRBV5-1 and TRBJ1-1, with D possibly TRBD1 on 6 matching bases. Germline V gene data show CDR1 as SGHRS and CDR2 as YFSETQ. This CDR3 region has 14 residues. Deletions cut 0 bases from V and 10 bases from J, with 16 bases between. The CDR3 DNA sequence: TGCGCCAGCAGCTTGGGTGAAGGGGGAGAAAGAGCTTTCTTT. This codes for CASSLGEGGERAFF.

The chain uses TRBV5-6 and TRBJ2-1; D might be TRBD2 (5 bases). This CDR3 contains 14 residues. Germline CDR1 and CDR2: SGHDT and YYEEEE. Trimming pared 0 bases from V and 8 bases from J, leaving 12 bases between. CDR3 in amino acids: CASSLGVPGDEQFF. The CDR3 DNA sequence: TGTGCCAGCAGCTTGGGGGTACCCGGGGATGAGCAGTTCTTC.

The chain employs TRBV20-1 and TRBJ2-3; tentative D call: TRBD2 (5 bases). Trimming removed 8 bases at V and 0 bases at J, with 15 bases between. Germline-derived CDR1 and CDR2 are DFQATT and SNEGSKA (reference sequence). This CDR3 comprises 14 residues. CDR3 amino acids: CSSTLRGSTDTQYF. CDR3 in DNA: TGCAGTTCAACTCTTCGGGGTAGCACAGATACGCAGTATTTT.

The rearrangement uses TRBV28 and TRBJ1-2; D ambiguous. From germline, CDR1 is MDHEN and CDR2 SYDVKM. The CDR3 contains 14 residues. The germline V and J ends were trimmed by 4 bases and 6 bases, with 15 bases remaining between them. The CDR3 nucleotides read TGTGCCAGCAGTTCCACCAGCCTGCTAGATGGCTACACCTTC. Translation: CASSSTSLLDGYTF.